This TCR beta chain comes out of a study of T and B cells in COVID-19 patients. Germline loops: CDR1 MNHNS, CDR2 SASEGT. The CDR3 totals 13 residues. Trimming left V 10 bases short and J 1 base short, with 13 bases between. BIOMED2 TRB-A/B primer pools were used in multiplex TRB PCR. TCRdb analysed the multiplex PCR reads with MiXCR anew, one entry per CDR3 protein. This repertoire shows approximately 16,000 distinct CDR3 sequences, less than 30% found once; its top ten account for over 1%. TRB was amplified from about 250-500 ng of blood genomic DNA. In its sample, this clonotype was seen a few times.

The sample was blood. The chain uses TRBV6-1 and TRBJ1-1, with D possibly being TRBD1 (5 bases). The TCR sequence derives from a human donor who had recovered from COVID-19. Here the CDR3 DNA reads TGTGCCACTTCGGCAGGGCGGAACACTGAAGCTTTCTTT. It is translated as CATSAGRNTEAFF.